Following are 10 T cell receptor beta chains from one sample sequenced in a study of T cell clusters in autoimmune cytopenias. About 37,500 genome equivalents of blood DNA were amplified for TRB. TRB rearrangements were amplified by touch-down multiplex PCR with mixed TRB-A/B primers. TCRdb processed the multiplex PCR reads again and assigns one entry to each CDR3 protein, with no DNA. This sample's table has about 11,000 distinct CDR3 sequences. These records were also assigned to another study, of T cell repertoires in aging, cancer and after chemotherapy.

The sample comprised peripheral blood. The receptors here all came from a human donor in good health.

The chain combines TRBV7-4 with TRBJ2-1; the D call of TRBD1 rests on TCRdb alone, since no DNA is present to check it. The germline V gene encodes CDR1 SGHVT and CDR2 SQSDAQ. The CDR3 length is 16 residues. Here the CDR3 reads CASSPLFWDSYNEQFF.

This chain joins TRBV21-1 and TRBJ1-2; TCRdb calls TRBD1, which cannot be checked without DNA. TRBV21-1 is marked as a pseudogene. This CDR3 has 18 amino acids. The CDR3 reads CASSPSRGRELGDYGYTF.

V and J are TRBV6-2 or TRBV6-3 and TRBJ2-7; TCRdb selects TRBD1, and the lack of DNA leaves this call unchecked. The CDR3 is 16 amino acids. CDR1 and CDR2 (germline): MNHEY, SVGEGT. The CDR3 spells CASSYVGGRTTYEQYF.

This chain links TRBV12-3 or TRBV12-4 with TRBJ1-1; TCRdb's D call, TRBD1, is unchecked because there is no DNA. The CDR3 loop spans 14 amino acids. The CDR3 sequence is CASSLRGAGTEAFF.

This rearrangement joins TRBV13 to TRBJ2-7; TCRdb's D gene call, TRBD1, goes unchecked for lack of DNA. The CDR3 contains 16 residues. Germline values: CDR1 PRHDT, CDR2 FYEKMQ (reference sequence). This CDR3 is CASSLGRSLSLYEQYF.

This CDR3 reads CASSLLQGAEYEQYF. This sequence joins TRBV27 and TRBJ2-7; with no DNA, the TCRdb D assignment of TRBD1 cannot be verified. Per germline, CDR1 MNHEY and CDR2 SMNVEV (reference sequence). The CDR3 is 15 amino acids.

CDR3 residues: CASSLYRTGGNSPLHF. The J gene is TRBJ1-6, the V gene TRBV27; the D gene TCRdb calls, TRBD1, cannot be checked with no DNA. CDR3 length: 16 amino acids. In germline, CDR1 is MNHEY, CDR2 SMNVEV (reference sequence).

This chain links TRBV29-1 with TRBJ1-1; no DNA is available, so the TRBD1 call from TCRdb remains unchecked. The CDR3 totals 15 residues. Germline loops: CDR1 SQVTM, CDR2 ANQGSEA. CDR3: CSVSGGWGMNTEAFF. Full variable domain (missing parts from reference TRBV29-1 and TRBJ1-1): SAVISQKPSRDICQRGTSLTIQCQVDSQVTMMFWYRQQPGQSLTLIATANQGSEATYESGFVIDKFPISRPNLTFSTLTVSNMSPEDSSIYLCSVSGGWGMNTEAFFGQGTRLTVV.

The chain carries TRBV5-4 and TRBJ2-7; TCRdb selects TRBD1, and the lack of DNA leaves this call unchecked. Looked up from germline, CDR1 is SGHNT and CDR2 is YYREEE (reference sequence). This CDR3 has 17 amino acids. CDR3 region: CASSLHGGGRSYGGQYF.

The chain recombines TRBV18 with TRBJ2-2; TCRdb picks TRBD1, but there is no DNA to check that call. CDR3 length: 17 residues. The germline CDR1 and CDR2 sequences are KGHSH and LQKENI. Here the CDR3 reads CASSGNRGALNTGELFF.